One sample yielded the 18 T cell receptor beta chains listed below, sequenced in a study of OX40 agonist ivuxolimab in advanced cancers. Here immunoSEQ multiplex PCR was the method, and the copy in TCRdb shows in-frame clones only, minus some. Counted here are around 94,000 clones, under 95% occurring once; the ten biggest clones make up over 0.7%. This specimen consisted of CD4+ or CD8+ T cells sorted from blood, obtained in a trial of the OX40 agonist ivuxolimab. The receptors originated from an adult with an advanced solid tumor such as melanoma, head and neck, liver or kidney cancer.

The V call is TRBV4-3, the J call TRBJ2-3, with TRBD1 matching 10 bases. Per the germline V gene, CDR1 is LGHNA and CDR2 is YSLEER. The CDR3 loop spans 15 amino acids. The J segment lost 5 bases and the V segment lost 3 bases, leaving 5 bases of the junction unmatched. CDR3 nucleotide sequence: TGCGCCAGCAGCCAGGGGACAGGGGCGGGAGATACGCAGTATTTT. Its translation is CASSQGTGAGDTQYF.

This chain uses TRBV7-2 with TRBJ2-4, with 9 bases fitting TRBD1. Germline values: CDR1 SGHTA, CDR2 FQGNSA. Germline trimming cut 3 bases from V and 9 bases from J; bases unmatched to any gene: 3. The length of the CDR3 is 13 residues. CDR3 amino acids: CASSLGQGSIQYF. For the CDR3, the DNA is TGTGCCAGCAGCTTGGGACAGGGTAGCATTCAGTACTTC.

CDR3 DNA sequence: TGTGCCAGCAGTCCCCCGGACCCTCGAGGGTACAATGAGCAGTTCTTC. Its translation: CASSPPDPRGYNEQFF. The rearrangement uses TRBV27 and TRBJ2-1; D is possibly TRBD2 (5 bases). Per germline, CDR1 MNHEY and CDR2 SMNVEV (reference sequence). Trimming removed 5 bases from V and 4 bases from J, with 18 bases in between. CDR3 size: 16 residues.

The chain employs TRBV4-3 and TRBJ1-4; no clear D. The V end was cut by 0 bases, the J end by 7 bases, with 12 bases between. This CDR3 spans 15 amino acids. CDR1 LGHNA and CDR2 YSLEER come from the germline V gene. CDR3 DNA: TGCGCCAGCAGCCAAGATGGTCAAGGGAGTGAAAAACTGTTTTTT. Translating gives CASSQDGQGSEKLFF.

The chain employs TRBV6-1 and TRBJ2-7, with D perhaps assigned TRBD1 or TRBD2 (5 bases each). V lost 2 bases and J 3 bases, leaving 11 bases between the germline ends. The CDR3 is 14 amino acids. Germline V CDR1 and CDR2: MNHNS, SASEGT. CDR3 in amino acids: CASSESGAYYEQYF. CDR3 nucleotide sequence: TGTGCCAGCAGTGAATCCGGGGCCTACTACGAGCAGTACTTC.

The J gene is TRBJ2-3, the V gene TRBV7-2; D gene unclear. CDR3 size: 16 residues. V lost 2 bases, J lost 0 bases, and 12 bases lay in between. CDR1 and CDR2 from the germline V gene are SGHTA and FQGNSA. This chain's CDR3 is CASSLIVFGSTDTQYF. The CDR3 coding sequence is TGTGCCAGCAGCTTAATCGTATTCGGTAGCACAGATACGCAGTATTTT.

The DNA of the CDR3 is TGTGCCAGCAGCCGGACAGTCCAAGAGACCCAGTACTTC. Translated, it gives CASSRTVQETQYF. The chain uses TRBV7-8 and TRBJ2-5; D is perhaps TRBD1 (6 bases). Trimming took 5 bases from V and 1 from J, leaving 8 bases between them. Germline values: CDR1 SGHVS, CDR2 FQNEAQ. The CDR3 sequence is 13 residues long.

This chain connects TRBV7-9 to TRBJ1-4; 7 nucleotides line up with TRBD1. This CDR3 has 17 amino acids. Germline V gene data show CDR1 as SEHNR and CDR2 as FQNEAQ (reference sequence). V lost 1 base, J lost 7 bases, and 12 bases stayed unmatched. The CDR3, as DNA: TGTGCCAGCAGCTTAGGAGGTTACAGGGGAGGGATTGAAAAACTGTTTTTT. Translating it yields CASSLGGYRGGIEKLFF.

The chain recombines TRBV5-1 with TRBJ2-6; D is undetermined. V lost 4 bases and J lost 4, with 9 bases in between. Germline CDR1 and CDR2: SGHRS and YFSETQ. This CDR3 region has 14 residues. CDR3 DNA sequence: TGCGCCAGCAGCGATGTGGCCGGGGCCAACGTCCTGACTTTC. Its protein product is CASSDVAGANVLTF.

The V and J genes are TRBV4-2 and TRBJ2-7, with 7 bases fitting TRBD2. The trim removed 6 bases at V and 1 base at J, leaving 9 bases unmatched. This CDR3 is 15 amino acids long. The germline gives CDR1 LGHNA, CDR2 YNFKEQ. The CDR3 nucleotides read TGTGCCAGCAGTTTCCTACTAGCGTCGTCCTACGAGCAGTACTTC. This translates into CASSFLLASSYEQYF.

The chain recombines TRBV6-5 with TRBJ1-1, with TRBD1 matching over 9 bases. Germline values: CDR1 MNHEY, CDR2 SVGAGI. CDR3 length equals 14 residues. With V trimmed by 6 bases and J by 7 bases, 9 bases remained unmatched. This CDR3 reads CASSDPGTGNEAFF. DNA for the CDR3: TGTGCCAGCAGCGATCCCGGGACAGGGAATGAAGCTTTCTTT.

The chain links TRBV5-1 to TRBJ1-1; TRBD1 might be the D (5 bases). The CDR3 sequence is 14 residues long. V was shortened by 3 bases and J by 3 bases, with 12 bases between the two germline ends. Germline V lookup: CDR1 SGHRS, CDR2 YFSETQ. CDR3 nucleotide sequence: TGCGCCAGCAGCTCCAGTCCGGGGGACACTGAAGCTTTCTTT. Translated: CASSSSPGDTEAFF.

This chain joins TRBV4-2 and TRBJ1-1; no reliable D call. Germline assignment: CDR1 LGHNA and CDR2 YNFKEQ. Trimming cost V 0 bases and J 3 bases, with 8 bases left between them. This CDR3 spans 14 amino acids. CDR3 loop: CASSQDRVDTEAFF. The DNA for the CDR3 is TGTGCCAGCAGCCAAGATCGGGTGGACACTGAAGCTTTCTTT.

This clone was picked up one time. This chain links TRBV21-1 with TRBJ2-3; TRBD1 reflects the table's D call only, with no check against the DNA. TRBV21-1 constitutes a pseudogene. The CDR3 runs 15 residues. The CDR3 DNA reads TGTGCCAGCAGTACTGGACAGGGAAACACAGATACGCAGTATTTT. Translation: CASSTGQGNTDTQYF.

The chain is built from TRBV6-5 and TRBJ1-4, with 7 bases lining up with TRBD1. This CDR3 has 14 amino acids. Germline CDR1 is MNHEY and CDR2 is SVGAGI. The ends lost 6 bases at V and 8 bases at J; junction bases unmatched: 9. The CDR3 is CASSQGQHKEKLFF. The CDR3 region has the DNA TGTGCCAGCAGCCAGGGACAGCACAAGGAAAAACTGTTTTTT.

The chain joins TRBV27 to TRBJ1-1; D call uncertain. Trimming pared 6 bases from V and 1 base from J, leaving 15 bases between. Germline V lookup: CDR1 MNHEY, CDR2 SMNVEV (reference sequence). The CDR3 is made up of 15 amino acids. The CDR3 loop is CASSPLSGGNTEAFF. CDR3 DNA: TGTGCCAGCAGCCCTTTGTCGGGAGGGAACACTGAAGCTTTCTTT.

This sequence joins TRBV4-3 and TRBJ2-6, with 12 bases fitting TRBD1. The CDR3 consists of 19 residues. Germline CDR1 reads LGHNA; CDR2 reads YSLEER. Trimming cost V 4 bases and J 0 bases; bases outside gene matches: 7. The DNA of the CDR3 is TGCGCCAGCAGCCGGGGGACAGGGGGCGGGAGCTCTGGGGCCAACGTCCTGACTTTC. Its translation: CASSRGTGGGSSGANVLTF.

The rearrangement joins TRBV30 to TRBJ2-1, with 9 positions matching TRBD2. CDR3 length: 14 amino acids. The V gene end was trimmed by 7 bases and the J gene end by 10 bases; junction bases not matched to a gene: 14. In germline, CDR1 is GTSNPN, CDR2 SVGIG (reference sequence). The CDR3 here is CAYKLAGALEEQFF. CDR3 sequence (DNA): TGTGCCTATAAATTAGCGGGAGCCTTGGAGGAGCAGTTCTTC.